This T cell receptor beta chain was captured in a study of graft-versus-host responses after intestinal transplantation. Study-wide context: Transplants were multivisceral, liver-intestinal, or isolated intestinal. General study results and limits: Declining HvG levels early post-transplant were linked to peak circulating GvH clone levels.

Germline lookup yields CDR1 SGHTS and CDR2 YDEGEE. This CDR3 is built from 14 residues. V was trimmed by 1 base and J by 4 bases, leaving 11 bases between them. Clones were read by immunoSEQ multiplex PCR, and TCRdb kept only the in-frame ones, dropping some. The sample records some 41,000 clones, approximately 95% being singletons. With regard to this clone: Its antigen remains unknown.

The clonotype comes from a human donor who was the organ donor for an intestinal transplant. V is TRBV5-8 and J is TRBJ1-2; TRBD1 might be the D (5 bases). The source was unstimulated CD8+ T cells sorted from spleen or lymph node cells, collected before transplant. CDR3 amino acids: CASSLFGGSYGYTF. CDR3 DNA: TGTGCCAGCAGCTTGTTCGGGGGATCCTATGGCTACACCTTC.